A selection of T cell receptor beta chains follows, all from one sample in a study of response to subunit inactivated influenza vaccine. TCRdb redid the calling of the RT-PCR reads with MiXCR, one entry per CDR3 protein. Here the sample spans roughly 650,000 distinct CDR3 sequences, around 15% being singletons. The sample here was PBMCs from blood, taken about 14 days before vaccination. The receptors stem from a middle-aged man who received an inactivated influenza vaccine. Each CDR3 is given without its conserved first and last residue. The order of the fields is V gene, CDR3 protein.

TRBV24-1,ATSSPMNTEAF
TRBV29-1,SGAGLGNTEAF
TRBV28,ASSRGRDRGNEQY
TRBV6-4,ASSADSRYNEQF
TRBV7-2,ASSLLGRGLDGYT
TRBV4-3,ASSPNSGTWLY
TRBV7-9,ASSTIARAGAQETQY
TRBV5-6,ASSSVIQGGVTGELF
TRBV6-5,ASSYSSQEFEAF
TRBV7-9,ASRAGTGVGYT
TRBV20-1,SVRGNTETQY
TRBV5-1,ASSLVTSYEQY
TRBV28,ASSYGGWEQY
TRBV24-1,ATSDLRQETQY
TRBV7-8,ASSLLGTGGDEQY
TRBV6-5,ASGKGNYGYT
TRBV7-9,ASSHGQGASYEQY
TRBV4-2,ASSHRLAAEQY
TRBV5-6,ASSFARAVTT
TRBV2,ASGRRRYEQY
TRBV6-6,ASSGPSYEQY
TRBV4-3,ASSQDGNSYNEQF
TRBV6-5,ASSYSWREVYNSPLH
TRBV5-1,ASGGGTSGNTDTQY
TRBV27,ASSYPTTGELF
TRBV28,ASTPPDRGYEQY
TRBV3-1,ASSPRTGVYEQY
TRBV6-4,ASSELVDLLLGGADTQY
TRBV20-1,SASAVDRTYEQY
TRBV30,AWSVGTTPWNEQF
TRBV5-4,ASSPTSGRASTTEQF
TRBV7-9,ASSQQDQPQH
TRBV20-1,SARRLAGNYEQY
TRBV6-1,ASSEAGLITGNTIY
TRBV20-1,SAGLNEKLF
TRBV6-1,ASSLRVFGGLTADTQY
TRBV20-1,SAPRVAGAAEQY
TRBV24-1,ATSEGRGTYNEQF
TRBV2,ASSGDTGGLALTDTQY